Listed here is a single TCR beta chain. The data originate from a study of blood T cells in healthy people across ages. V lost 0 bases, J lost 3 bases, and 26 bases lay in between. Germline assignment: CDR1 DFQATT and CDR2 SNEGSKA (reference sequence). The CDR3 is made up of 19 amino acids. Alongside a J-beta primer mix, a sample-barcoded 5' primer served in a second PCR lasting 7 to 11 cycles. One entry per CDR3 protein results from TCRdb running MiXCR on the 5' RACE reads. The repertoire consists of 850,000 to 950,000 distinct CDR3 sequences, with under 30% occurring once and the leading ten covering 17%. With each sample, at least 5 micrograms of total RNA were extracted.

This clonotype was sampled from a woman of 80 years or more in good health. The source material was blood. The gene calls are TRBV20-1 and TRBJ2-5; D is perhaps TRBD1 (7 bases). The CDR3 DNA reads TGCAGTGCTAGAGATCGGAGGGCGACTCGTCCCACAGGGGAAGAGACCCAGTACTTC. Protein product: CSARDRRATRPTGEETQYF.